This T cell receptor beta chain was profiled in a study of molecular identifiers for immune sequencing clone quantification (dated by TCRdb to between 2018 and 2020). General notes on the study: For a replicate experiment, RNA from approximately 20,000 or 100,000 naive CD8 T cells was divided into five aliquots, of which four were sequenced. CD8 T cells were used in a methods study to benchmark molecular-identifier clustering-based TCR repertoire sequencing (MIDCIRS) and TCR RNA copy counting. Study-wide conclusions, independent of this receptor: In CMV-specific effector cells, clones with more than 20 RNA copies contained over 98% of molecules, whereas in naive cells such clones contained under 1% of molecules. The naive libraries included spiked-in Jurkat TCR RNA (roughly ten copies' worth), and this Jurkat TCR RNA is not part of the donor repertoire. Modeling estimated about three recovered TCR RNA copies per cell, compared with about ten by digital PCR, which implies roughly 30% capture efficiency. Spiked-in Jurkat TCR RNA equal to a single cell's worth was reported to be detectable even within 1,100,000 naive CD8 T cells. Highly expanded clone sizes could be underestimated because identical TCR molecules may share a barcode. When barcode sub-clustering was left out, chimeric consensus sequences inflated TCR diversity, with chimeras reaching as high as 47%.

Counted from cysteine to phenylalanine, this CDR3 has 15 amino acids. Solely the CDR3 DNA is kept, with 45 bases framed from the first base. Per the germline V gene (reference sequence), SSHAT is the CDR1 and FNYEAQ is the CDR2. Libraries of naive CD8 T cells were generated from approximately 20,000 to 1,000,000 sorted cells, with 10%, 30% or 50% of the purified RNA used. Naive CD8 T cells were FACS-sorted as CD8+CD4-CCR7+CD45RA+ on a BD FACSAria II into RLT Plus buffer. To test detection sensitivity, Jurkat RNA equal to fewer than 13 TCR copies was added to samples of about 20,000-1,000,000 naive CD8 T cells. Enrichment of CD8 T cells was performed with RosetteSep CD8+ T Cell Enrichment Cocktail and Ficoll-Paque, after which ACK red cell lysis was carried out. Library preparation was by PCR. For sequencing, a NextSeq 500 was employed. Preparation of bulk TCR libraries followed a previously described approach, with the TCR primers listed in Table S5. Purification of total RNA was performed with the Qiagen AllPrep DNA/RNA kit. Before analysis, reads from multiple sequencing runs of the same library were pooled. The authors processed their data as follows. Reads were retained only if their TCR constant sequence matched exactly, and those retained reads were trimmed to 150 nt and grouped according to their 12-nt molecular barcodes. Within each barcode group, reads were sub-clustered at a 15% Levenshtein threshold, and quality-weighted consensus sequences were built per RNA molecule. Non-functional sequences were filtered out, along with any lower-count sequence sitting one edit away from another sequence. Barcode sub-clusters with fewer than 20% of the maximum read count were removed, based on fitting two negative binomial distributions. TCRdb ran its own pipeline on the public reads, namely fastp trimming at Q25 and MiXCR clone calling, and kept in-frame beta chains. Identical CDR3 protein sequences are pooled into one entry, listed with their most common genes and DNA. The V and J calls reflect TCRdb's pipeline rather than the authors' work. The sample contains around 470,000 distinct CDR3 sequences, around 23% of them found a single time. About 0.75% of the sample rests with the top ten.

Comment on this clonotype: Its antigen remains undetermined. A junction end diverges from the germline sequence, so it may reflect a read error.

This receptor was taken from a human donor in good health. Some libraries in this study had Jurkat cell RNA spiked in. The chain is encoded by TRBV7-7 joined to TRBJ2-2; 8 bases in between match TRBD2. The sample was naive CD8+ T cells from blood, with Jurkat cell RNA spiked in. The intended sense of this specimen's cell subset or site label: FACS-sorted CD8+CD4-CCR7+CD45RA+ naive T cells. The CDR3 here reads CATSHISGMDGEPFF. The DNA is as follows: TGTGCTACCAGCCACATTAGCGGGATGGACGGGGAGCCGTTTTTT.